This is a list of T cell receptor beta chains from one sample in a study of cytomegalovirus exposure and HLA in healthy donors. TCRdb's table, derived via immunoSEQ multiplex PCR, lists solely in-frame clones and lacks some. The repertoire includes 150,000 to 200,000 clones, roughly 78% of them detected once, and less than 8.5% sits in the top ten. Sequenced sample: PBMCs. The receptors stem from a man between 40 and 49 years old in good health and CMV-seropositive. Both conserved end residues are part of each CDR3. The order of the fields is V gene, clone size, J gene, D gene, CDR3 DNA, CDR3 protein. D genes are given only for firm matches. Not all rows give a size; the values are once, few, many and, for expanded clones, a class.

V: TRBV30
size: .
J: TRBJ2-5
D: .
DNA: TGTGCCTGGAGTCCCGGGAGGGGGCAACAGACCCAGTACTTC
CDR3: CAWSPGRGQQTQYF

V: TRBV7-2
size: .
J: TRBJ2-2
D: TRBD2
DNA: TGTGCCAGCAGCTTATCTGGACTAGCGGGGGGGCTGACCGGGGAGCTGTTTTTT
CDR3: CASSLSGLAGGLTGELFF

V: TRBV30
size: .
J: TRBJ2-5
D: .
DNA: TGTGCCTGGAGTGTACCCCCGGGGGAGACCCAGTACTTC
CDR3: CAWSVPPGETQYF

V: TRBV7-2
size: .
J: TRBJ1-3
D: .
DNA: TGTGCCAGCAGCGCATATGCTACGCCCGCTGGAAACACCATATATTTT
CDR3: CASSAYATPAGNTIYF

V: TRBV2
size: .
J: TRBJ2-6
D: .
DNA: TGTGCCACTTTCTTAGAATTGAGTTCTGGGGCCAACGTCCTGACTTTC
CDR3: CATFLELSSGANVLTF

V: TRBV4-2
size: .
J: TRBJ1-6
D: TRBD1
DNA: TGTGCCAGCAGCCAATGGGGACAGAATTCACCCCTCCACTTT
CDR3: CASSQWGQNSPLHF

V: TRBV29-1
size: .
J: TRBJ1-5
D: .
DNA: TGCAGCGTTGCCTCAAACAGGGATCAGCCCCAGCATTTT
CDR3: CSVASNRDQPQHF

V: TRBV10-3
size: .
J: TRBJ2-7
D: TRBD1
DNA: TGTGCCATCAGAACGACAGGGGGGTACGAGCAGTACTTC
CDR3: CAIRTTGGYEQYF

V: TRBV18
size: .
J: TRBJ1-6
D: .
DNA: TGTGCCAGCTCACTTCAGGAGGGTAATTCACCCCTCCACTTT
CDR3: CASSLQEGNSPLHF

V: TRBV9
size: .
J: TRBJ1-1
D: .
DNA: TGTGCCAGCAGCTCAACGGGGGGAAAGAGGACTGAAGCTTTCTTT
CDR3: CASSSTGGKRTEAFF

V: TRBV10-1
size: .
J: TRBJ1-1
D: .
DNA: TGCGCCACCCCGGACAGCATGAACACTGAAGCTTTCTTT
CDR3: CATPDSMNTEAFF

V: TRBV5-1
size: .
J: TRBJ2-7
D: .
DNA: TGCGCCAGCAGCTTGGCAGGGACAAGACCCGATCTGGACTTC
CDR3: CASSLAGTRPDLDF

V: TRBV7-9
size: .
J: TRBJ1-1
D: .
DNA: TGTGCCAGCAGCTTAGTGGGCAGCATGAACACTGAAGCTTTCTTT
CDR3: CASSLVGSMNTEAFF

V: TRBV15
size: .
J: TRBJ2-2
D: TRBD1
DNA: TGTGCCACCAGCAGAGGGGGGCAGGGGGCGTCCGGGGAGCTGTTTTTT
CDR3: CATSRGGQGASGELFF

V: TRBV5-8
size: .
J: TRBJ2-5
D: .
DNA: TGTGCCAGCAGCCCTTCTGGGAGGACCCAGTACTTC
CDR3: CASSPSGRTQYF

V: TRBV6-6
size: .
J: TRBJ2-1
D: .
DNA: TGTGCCAGCAGCCCTCCGGACAGAACTTACAATGAGCAGTTCTTC
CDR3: CASSPPDRTYNEQFF

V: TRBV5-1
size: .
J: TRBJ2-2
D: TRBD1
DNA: TGCGCCAGTCGGACAGGGAGAGGGACCGGGGAGCTGTTTTTT
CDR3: CASRTGRGTGELFF

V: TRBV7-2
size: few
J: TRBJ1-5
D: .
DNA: TGTGCCAGCAGCTTATTAGGGGGAGATCAGCCCCAGCATTTT
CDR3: CASSLLGGDQPQHF

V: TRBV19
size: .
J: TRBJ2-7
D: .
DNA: TGTGCCAGTAGTATAGAAGCCCCGTCGAACGGGTTCACCTACGAGCAGTACTTC
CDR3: CASSIEAPSNGFTYEQYF

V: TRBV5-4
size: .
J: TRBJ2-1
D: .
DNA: TGTGCCAGCAGCTTGGAACAGTACTACAATGAGCAGTTCTTC
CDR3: CASSLEQYYNEQFF

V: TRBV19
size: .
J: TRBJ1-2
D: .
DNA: TGTGCCAGTAGTATAAATACTCGAGGCTTGGCTTATGGCTACACCTTC
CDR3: CASSINTRGLAYGYTF

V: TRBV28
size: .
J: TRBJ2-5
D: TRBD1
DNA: TGTGCCAGCAGTTTACCGACAGGGGTGAAAGAGACCCAGTACTTC
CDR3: CASSLPTGVKETQYF

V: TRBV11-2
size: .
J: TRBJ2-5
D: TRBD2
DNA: TGTGCCAGCAGCCTGAGCGGGGGAAGGGAGACCCAGTACTTC
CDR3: CASSLSGGRETQYF

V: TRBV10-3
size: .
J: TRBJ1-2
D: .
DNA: TGTGCCATCAGTGAGACGAGGGAAAAGAACTATGGCTACACCTTC
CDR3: CAISETREKNYGYTF

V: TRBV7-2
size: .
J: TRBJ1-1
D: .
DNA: TGTGCCAGCAGTCCAGTGGACGGGGGGCGCACTGAAGCTTTCTTT
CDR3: CASSPVDGGRTEAFF

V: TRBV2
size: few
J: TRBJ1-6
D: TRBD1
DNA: TGTGCCAGCAGTGAAGCGCGGACAGGGGTCCAACCCCTCCACTTT
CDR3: CASSEARTGVQPLHF

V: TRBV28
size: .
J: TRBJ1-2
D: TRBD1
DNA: TGTGCCAGCAGTCCAGGGGGCGCTAACTATGGCTACACCTTC
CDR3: CASSPGGANYGYTF

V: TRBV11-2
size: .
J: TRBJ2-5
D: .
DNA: TGTGCCAGCAGTGTAGAGCGAACCCAAGAGACCCAGTACTTC
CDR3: CASSVERTQETQYF

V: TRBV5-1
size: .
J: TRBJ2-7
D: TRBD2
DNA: TGCGCCAGCAGCCCGTCAGGGAGGGGTGTCTACGAGCAGTACTTC
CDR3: CASSPSGRGVYEQYF

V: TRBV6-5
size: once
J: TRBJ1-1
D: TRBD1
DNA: TGTGCCAGCAGTTACTCCCGGACAGGGAACACTGAAGCTTTCTTT
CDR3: CASSYSRTGNTEAFF

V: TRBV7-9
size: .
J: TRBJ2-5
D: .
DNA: TGTGCCAGCAGCTTAGTACAGCAAGAGACCCAGTACTTC
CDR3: CASSLVQQETQYF

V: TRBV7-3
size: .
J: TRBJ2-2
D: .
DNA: TGTGCCAGCAGCAACAGGGAAACCGGGGAGCTGTTTTTT
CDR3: CASSNRETGELFF

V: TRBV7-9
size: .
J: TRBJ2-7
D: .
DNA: TGTGCCAGCAGCTCGGACTCTGTCACCTACGAGCAGTACTTC
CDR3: CASSSDSVTYEQYF

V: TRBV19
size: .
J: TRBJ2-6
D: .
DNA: TGTGCCAGTAGTATAAGGCGGGACGCTTCCTCTGGGGCCAACGTCCTGACTTTC
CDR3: CASSIRRDASSGANVLTF

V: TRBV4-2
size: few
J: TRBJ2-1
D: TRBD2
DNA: TGTGCCAGCAGCCAAGAAGGCGGGGGGGAGCAGTTCTTC
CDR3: CASSQEGGGEQFF

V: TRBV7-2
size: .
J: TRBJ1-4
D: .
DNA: TGTGCCAGCAGCTTAGGGGGACTGCAGAATGAAAAACTGTTTTTT
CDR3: CASSLGGLQNEKLFF

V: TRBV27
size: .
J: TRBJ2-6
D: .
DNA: TGTGCCAGCAGTCCCGGGAGTAATATCTGGGCCAACGTCCTGACTTTC
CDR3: CASSPGSNIWANVLTF

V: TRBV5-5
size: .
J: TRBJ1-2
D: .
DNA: TGTGCCAGCAGCTTGGGACAGGCAAACTATGGCTACACCTTC
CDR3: CASSLGQANYGYTF

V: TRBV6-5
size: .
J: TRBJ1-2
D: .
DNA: TGTGCCAGCAGTTACTCGAGGCAGGGTAACTATGGCTACACCTTC
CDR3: CASSYSRQGNYGYTF

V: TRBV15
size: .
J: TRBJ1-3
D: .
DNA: TGTGCCACCAGCAGCCTCGGGGGGATTTCTGGAAACACCATATATTTT
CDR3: CATSSLGGISGNTIYF

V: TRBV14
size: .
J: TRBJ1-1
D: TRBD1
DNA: TGTGCCAGCAGCCAGACAGGGGTGGGCACTGAAGCTTTCTTT
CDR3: CASSQTGVGTEAFF

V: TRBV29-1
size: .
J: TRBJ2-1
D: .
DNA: TGCAGCGTTGAAGGGCGGGGTACTTACAATGAGCAGTTCTTC
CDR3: CSVEGRGTYNEQFF

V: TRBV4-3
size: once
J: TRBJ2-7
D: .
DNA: TGCGCCAGCAGCCACAGGGGCAGGACCTACGAGCAGTACTTC
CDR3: CASSHRGRTYEQYF

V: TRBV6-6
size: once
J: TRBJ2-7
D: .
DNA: .
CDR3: CASSSSDRGYEQYF

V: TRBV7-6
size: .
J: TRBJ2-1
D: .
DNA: TGTGCCAGCAGTTTTACAGGGTCCCACAATGAGCAGTTCTTC
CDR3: CASSFTGSHNEQFF

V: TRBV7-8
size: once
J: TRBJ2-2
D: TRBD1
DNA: TGTGCCAGCAGCTCTCCGGGACAGGGGAGCGGGGAGCTGTTTTTT
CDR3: CASSSPGQGSGELFF

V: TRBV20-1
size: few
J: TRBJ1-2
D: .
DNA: TGCAGTGCTATTCGCCAGTATGGCTACACCTTC
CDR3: CSAIRQYGYTF

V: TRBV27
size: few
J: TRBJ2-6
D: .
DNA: TGTGCCAGCAGTTCTTTTCGCCCAATGGGCGGACTACACTCTGGGGCCAACGTCCTGACTTTC
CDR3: CASSSFRPMGGLHSGANVLTF

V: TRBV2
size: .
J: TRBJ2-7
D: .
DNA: TGTGCCAGCAGTGAAGGGACCGGGAAGTTCTACGGGCAGTACTTC
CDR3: CASSEGTGKFYGQYF

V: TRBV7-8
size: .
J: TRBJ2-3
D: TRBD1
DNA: TGTGCCAGCAGCTTAGCGTATTCGGGACAGGGAAGCAGAGATACGCAGTATTTT
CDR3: CASSLAYSGQGSRDTQYF